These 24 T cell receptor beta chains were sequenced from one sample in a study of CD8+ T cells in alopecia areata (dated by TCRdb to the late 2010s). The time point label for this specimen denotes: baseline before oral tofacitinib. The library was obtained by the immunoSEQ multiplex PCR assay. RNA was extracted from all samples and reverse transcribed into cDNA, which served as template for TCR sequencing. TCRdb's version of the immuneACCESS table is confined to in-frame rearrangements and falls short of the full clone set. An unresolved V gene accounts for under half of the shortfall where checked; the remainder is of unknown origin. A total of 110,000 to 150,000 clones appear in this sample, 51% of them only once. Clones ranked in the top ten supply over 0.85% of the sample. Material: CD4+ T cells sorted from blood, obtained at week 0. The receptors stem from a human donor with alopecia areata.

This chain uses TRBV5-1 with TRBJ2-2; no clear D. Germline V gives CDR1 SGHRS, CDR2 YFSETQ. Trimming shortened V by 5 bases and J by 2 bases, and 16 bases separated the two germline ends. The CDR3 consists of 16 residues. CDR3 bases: TGCGCCAGCAGATCGACCCTTTCCGGAAACACCGGGGAGCTGTTTTTT. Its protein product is CASRSTLSGNTGELFF.

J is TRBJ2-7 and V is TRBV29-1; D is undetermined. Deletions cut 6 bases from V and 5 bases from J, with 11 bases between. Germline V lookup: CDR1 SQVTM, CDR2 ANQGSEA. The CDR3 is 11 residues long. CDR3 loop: CSVLDWHEQYF. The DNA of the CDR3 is TGCAGCGTCTTAGATTGGCACGAGCAGTACTTC.

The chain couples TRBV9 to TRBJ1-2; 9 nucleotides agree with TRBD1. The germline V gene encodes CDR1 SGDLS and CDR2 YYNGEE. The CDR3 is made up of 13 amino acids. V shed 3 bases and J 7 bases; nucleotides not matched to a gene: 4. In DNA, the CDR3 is TGTGCCAGCAGCGCACAGGGGGCTGGTGGCTACACCTTC. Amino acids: CASSAQGAGGYTF.

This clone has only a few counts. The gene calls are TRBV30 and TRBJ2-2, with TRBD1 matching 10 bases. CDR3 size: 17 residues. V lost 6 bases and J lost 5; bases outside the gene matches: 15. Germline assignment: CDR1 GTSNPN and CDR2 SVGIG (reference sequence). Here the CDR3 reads CACLLSRQGARTGELFF. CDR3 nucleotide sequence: TGTGCCTGCCTCCTCTCCCGACAGGGGGCGCGGACCGGGGAGCTGTTTTTT.

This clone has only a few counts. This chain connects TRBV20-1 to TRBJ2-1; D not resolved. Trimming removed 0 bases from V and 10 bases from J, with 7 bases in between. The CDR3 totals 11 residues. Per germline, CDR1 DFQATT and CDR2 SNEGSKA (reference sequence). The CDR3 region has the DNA TGCAGTGCTAGAGATCGGCGGGAGCAGTTCTTC. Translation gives CSARDRREQFF.

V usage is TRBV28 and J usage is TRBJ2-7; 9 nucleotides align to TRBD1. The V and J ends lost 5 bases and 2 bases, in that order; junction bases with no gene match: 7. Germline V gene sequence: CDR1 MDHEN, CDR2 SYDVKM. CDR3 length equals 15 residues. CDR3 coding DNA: TGTGCCAGCAGTCGCCGGGACAGGGAAACCTACGAGCAGTACTTC. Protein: CASSRRDRETYEQYF.

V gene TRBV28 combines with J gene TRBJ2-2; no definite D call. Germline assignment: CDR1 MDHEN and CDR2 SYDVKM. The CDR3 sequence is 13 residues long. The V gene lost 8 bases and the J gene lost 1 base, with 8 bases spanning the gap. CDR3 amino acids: CASRWGNTGELFF. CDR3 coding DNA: TGTGCCAGCCGGTGGGGGAACACCGGGGAGCTGTTTTTT.

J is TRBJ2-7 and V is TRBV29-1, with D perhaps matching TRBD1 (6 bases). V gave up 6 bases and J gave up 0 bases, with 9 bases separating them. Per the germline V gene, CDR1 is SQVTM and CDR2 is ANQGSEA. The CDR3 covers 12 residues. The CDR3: CSVRDNSYEQYF. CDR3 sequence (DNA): TGCAGCGTCCGGGACAACTCCTACGAGCAGTACTTC.

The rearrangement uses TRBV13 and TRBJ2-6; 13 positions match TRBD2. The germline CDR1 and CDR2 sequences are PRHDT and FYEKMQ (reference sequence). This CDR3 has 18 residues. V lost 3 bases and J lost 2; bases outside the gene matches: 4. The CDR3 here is CASSFGLAGVAGANVLTF. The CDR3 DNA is TGTGCCAGCAGCTTCGGACTAGCGGGAGTGGCTGGGGCCAACGTCCTGACTTTC.

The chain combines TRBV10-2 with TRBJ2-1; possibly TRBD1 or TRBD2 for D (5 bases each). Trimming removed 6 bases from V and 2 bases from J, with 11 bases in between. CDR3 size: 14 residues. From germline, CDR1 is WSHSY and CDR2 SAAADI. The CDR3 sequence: CASRRDGTYNEQFF. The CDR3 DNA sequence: TGCGCCAGCAGGAGGGACGGAACCTACAATGAGCAGTTCTTC.

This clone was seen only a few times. The CDR3 sequence is CSVEGGWGQGAPIEQYF. The CDR3 DNA follows: TGCAGCGTTGAAGGAGGTTGGGGACAGGGGGCGCCCATCGAGCAGTACTTC. The chain links TRBV29-1 to TRBJ2-7, with 12 bases that match TRBD1. Germline values: CDR1 SQVTM, CDR2 ANQGSEA. The CDR3 spans 17 residues. The ends lost 1 base at V and 6 bases at J; junction bases unmatched: 13.

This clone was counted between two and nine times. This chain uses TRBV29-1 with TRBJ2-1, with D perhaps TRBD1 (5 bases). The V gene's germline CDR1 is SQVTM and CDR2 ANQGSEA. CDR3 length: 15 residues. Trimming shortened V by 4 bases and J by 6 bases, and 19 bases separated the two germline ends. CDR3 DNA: TGCAGCGTTGTGGCCAGGGTAACCGTAGGCAATGAGCAGTTCTTC. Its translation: CSVVARVTVGNEQFF.

The DNA for the CDR3 is TGCGCCAGCAGTCAATCGATGGGCCCCGGGGGCTACACCTTC. Protein sequence: CASSQSMGPGGYTF. The chain carries TRBV23-1 and TRBJ1-2; D is unresolved. TRBV23-1 is given ORF status, its function remaining uncertain. V lost 0 bases and J lost 8, with 13 bases in between. This CDR3 comprises 14 residues.

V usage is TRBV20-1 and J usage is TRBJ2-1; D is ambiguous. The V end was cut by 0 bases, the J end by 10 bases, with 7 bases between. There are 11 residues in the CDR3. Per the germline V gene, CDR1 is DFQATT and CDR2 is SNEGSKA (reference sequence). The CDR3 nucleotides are TGCAGTGCTAGAGATCTTATCGAGCAGTTCTTC. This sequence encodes CSARDLIEQFF.

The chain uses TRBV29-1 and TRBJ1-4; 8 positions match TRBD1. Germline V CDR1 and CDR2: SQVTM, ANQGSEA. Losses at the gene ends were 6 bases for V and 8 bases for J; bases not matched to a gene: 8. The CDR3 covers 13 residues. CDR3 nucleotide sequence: TGCAGCGTCCCCGGGACAGGTGGGGAAAAACTGTTTTTT. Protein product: CSVPGTGGEKLFF.

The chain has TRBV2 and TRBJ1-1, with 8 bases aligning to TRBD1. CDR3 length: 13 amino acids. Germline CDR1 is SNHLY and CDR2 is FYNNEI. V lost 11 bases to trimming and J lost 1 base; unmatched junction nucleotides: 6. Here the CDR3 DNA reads TGTGCCTACTCCAGGGGGCAGAACACTGAAGCTTTCTTT. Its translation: CAYSRGQNTEAFF.

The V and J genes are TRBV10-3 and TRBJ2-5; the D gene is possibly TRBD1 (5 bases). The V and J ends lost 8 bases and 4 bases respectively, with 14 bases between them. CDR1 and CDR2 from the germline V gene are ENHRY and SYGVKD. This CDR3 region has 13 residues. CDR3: CAISAGAGETQYF. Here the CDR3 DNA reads TGTGCCATCTCGGCTGGGGCCGGAGAGACCCAGTACTTC.

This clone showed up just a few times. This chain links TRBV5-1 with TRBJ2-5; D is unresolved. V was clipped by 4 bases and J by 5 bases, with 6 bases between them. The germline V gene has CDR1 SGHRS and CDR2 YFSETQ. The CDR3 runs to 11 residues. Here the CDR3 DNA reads TGCGCCAGCAGCCCGAGGGAGACCCAGTACTTC. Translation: CASSPRETQYF.

The chain's CDR3 is CASSQVTSGRADTQYF. DNA of the CDR3: TGCGCCAGCAGCCAAGTGACTAGCGGGAGAGCAGATACGCAGTATTTT. The V gene is TRBV4-1, the J gene TRBJ2-3, with 12 bases matching TRBD2. Losses at the gene ends were 1 base for V and 4 bases for J; bases not matched to a gene: 3. The CDR3 is 16 residues long. Germline V gene sequence: CDR1 MGHRA, CDR2 YSYEKL.

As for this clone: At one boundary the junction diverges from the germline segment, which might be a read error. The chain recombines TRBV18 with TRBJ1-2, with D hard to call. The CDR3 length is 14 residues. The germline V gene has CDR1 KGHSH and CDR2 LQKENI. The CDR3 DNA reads TGTGCCGGCTCACCCCAGGAGGGCGTCGCGAGCTACACCTTC. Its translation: CAGSPQEGVASYTF.

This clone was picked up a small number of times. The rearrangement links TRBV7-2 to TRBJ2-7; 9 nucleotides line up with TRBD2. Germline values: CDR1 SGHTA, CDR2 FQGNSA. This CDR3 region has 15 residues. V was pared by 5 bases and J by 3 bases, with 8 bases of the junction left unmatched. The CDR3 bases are TGTGCCAGCAGCCCCCGTAGCGGGAGAGGCTACGAGCAGTACTTC. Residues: CASSPRSGRGYEQYF.

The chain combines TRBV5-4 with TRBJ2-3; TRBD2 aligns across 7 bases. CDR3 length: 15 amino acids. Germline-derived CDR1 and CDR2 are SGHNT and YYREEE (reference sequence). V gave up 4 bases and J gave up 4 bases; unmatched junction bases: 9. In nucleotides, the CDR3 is TGTGCCAGCAGCCCACCCCTCCGGGAGGCAGATACGCAGTATTTT. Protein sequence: CASSPPLREADTQYF.

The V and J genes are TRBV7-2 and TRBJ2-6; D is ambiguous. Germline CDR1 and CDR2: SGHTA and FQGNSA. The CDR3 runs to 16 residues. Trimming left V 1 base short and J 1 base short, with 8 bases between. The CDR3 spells CASSLGTYSGANVLTF. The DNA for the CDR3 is TGTGCCAGCAGCTTAGGTACCTATTCTGGGGCCAACGTCCTGACTTTC.

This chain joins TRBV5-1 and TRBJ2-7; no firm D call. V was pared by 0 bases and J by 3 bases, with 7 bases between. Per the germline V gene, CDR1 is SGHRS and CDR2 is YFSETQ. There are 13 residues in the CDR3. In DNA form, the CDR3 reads TGCGCCAGCAGCTTGGATCAGCTCTACGAGCAGTACTTC. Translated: CASSLDQLYEQYF.